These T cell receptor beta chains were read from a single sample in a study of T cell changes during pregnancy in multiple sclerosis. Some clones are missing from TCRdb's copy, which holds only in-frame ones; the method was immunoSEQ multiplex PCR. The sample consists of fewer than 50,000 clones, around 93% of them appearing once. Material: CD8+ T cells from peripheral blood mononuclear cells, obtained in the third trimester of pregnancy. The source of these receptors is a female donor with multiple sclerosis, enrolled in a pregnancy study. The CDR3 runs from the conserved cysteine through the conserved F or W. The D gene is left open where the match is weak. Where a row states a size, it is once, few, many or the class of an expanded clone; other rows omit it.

TGTGCCAGCAGCTTAACAGGGTCTGCCTACGAGCAGTACTTC	CASSLTGSAYEQYF	.	TRBV6-1	TRBJ2-7	.
TGTGCCAGCAGTGACTCCCAACTGCGGGCTTCTGAAGCTTTCTTT	CASSDSQLRASEAFF	.	TRBV6-1	TRBJ1-1	.
TGTGCCAGCAGTCCGGGACAGGGGGCTACCTACAATGAGCAGTTCTTC	CASSPGQGATYNEQFF	TRBD1	TRBV28	TRBJ2-1	once
TGTGCCAGCAGTTCCAGGATCACCGGGGAGCTGTTTTTT	CASSSRITGELFF	.	TRBV28	TRBJ2-2	.
TGTGCCAGCAGCTTGAGAGGATCCTACGAGCAGTACTTC	CASSLRGSYEQYF	.	TRBV7-9	TRBJ2-7	.
TGTGCCAGCAGTTACTCGTTCTTCTACGAGCAGTACTTC	CASSYSFFYEQYF	.	TRBV6-5	TRBJ2-7	.
TGTGCCAGCAGTGGGCTAGCGGGAGGTCAAGAGACCCAGTACTTC	CASSGLAGGQETQYF	TRBD2	TRBV2	TRBJ2-5	.
TGTGCCAGCAGTGACTTAGAGACCCAGTACTTC	CASSDLETQYF	.	TRBV2	TRBJ2-5	.
TGTGCCATCGGGGGGAACTATGGCTACACCTTC	CAIGGNYGYTF	.	TRBV6-1	TRBJ1-2	.
TGTGCCAGCAGCCCTCGGACAGGGATGAGCACAGATACGCAGTATTTT	CASSPRTGMSTDTQYF	TRBD1	TRBV9	TRBJ2-3	once
TGTGCCAGCAGTGTTTCCCCCGGGGAGACCCAGTACTTC	CASSVSPGETQYF	.	TRBV6-4	TRBJ2-5	.
TGTGCCAGCAGCTCGCCGGGACAGGTCCTCTCTGGAAACACCATATATTTT	CASSSPGQVLSGNTIYF	TRBD1	TRBV7-9	TRBJ1-3	.
TGTGCCAGTAGTATAGTTGGGCTCGGTGAGCAGTTCTTC	CASSIVGLGEQFF	.	TRBV19	TRBJ2-1	.
TGCGCCAGCAGCCAAGAGGTCGGGACAGGGTTTACCGGGGAGCTGTTTTTT	CASSQEVGTGFTGELFF	TRBD1	TRBV4-3	TRBJ2-2	.
TGTGCCAGGGAACTAGCGGGAGACCCGAAGTTCTTC	CARELAGDPKFF	TRBD2	TRBV28	TRBJ2-1	.
TGTGCCAGCAGCGTGGGGGGACAGGGGCTAGACCAAGAGACCCAGTACTTC	CASSVGGQGLDQETQYF	TRBD1	TRBV9	TRBJ2-5	once
TGTGCCAGCAGTTGGGGCTCCCGGGAGCTGTTTTTT	CASSWGSRELFF	.	TRBV27	TRBJ2-2	.
TGTGCCAGCAGTAACCGGGGACAGTATGGCTACACCTTC	CASSNRGQYGYTF	TRBD1	TRBV27	TRBJ1-2	.
TGTGCCAGCAGCTTGCGACAGGGGGCCCACGAGCAGTACTTC	CASSLRQGAHEQYF	TRBD1	TRBV5-5	TRBJ2-7	once
TGTGCCAGCAGCTTTCGGGACAGGGGGCGGACCGGGGAGCTGTTTTTT	CASSFRDRGRTGELFF	TRBD1	TRBV13	TRBJ2-2	.
TGTGCCAGCAGCTCCCTGGGACAGGGGCTAACCTACGAGCAGTACTTC	CASSSLGQGLTYEQYF	TRBD1	TRBV7-2	TRBJ2-7	.
TGTGCCAGCAGGACAGGGGATGAAGCTTTCTTT	CASRTGDEAFF	TRBD1	TRBV4-2	TRBJ1-1	once
TGTGCCAGCAGCCGGGGACAGGGGAAAGAGACCCAGTACTTC	CASSRGQGKETQYF	TRBD1	TRBV7-9	TRBJ2-5	.
TGTGCCAGCAGCTTAGATAGCGGGAGCTCCACTTCCGAGCAGTACTTC	CASSLDSGSSTSEQYF	TRBD2	TRBV11-3	TRBJ2-7	.
TGTGCCACCCAGAGAGGGACAGGCCTCTACGAGCAGTACTTC	CATQRGTGLYEQYF	TRBD1	TRBV27	TRBJ2-7	.
TGTGCCAGCAGCCAAGAACAGGGGGTCTTTTACGAGCAGTACTTC	CASSQEQGVFYEQYF	TRBD1	TRBV7-8	TRBJ2-7	.
TGTGCCAGCTCACCCAACAGGCGTTACATGGGTCAGCCCCAGCATTTT	CASSPNRRYMGQPQHF	.	TRBV18	TRBJ1-5	.
TGTGCCAGCAGTTCCATGGCAACTAGCGGGAGAACCCCGGAGACCCAGTACTTC	CASSSMATSGRTPETQYF	TRBD2	TRBV28	TRBJ2-5	.
TGTGCCAGCAGCTTTGGACTGGGTCAAAACAATGAGCAGTTCTTC	CASSFGLGQNNEQFF	.	TRBV7-8	TRBJ2-1	.
TGCGCCAGCAGCCTCTACACAGCGGGACAGGGGATTAATTCACCCCTCCACTTT	CASSLYTAGQGINSPLHF	TRBD1	TRBV4-1	TRBJ1-6	.
TGTGCCAGCAGCCCAGAGGGACTGGCCTACGAGCAGTACTTC	CASSPEGLAYEQYF	.	TRBV28	TRBJ2-7	.
TGTGCCAGCAGCCGCCCGGCTAGCGGGAGCTCTAATAGTGTCTACGAGCAGTACTTC	CASSRPASGSSNSVYEQYF	TRBD2	TRBV7-8	TRBJ2-7	.
TGTGCCAGCAGTTCCCGGGGGACAGGGGCAGAGACCCAGTACTTC	CASSSRGTGAETQYF	TRBD1	TRBV28	TRBJ2-5	.
TGCGCCAGCAGTCCCATAGGGGAGGTTAGGTCTGGGGCCAACGTCCTGACTTTC	CASSPIGEVRSGANVLTF	.	TRBV5-1	TRBJ2-6	.
TGCGCCAGCAGCCACCTAGCGGGAGGGACAGATACGCAGTATTTT	CASSHLAGGTDTQYF	TRBD2	TRBV4-1	TRBJ2-3	.
TGTGCCAGCAGCGCGAGGACAGGGGGCGGGTTGGACGAGCAGTACTTC	CASSARTGGGLDEQYF	TRBD1	TRBV9	TRBJ2-7	.
TGCGCCAGCAGGCCCGAATTGCGGGGCCGGGAGTACTCCTACAATGAGCAGTTCTTC	CASRPELRGREYSYNEQFF	.	TRBV10-1	TRBJ2-1	.
TGTGCCAGCAGTTTAAACAGCTACGAGCAGTACTTC	CASSLNSYEQYF	.	TRBV28	TRBJ2-7	.
TGTGCCAGCACTCTCGGGGGAGGCTACGAGCAGTACTTC	CASTLGGGYEQYF	.	TRBV28	TRBJ2-7	.
TGTGCCAGCAGTTTAGCCAGGGGGGCTGAGCAGTACTTC	CASSLARGAEQYF	.	TRBV27	TRBJ2-7	.
TGTGCCAGCAGCCAAAAGGGACTAGCAGAGTACGAGCAGTACTTC	CASSQKGLAEYEQYF	TRBD2	TRBV4-2	TRBJ2-7	.
TGTGCCAGCAGTGGACAGATAAATGAAAAACTGTTTTTT	CASSGQINEKLFF	.	TRBV27	TRBJ1-4	.
TGTGCCAGCAGGGGCCGAGCATTTTTCAATCAGCCCCAGCATTTT	CASRGRAFFNQPQHF	.	TRBV28	TRBJ1-5	.
TGTGCCAGCAGTTCGGACAGAGAAGCTTTCTTT	CASSSDREAFF	.	TRBV28	TRBJ1-1	few
TGTGCCAGCAGCCCCTTCGAGGAAAGCGGGGAGCTGTTTTTT	CASSPFEESGELFF	.	TRBV4-2	TRBJ2-2	.
TGTGCCAGCAGCTTAGTCCCGACAGGACTTTCCTCTGGAAACACCATATATTTT	CASSLVPTGLSSGNTIYF	.	TRBV11-2	TRBJ1-3	.
TGTGCCAGTAGGCTTGCACACAGGGGAAGTAGCGAGCAGTACTTC	CASRLAHRGSSEQYF	TRBD1	TRBV19	TRBJ2-7	.
TGTGCCAGCAGCTTAGCGACTAGCGGGAGTCGGAATGAGCAGTTCTTC	CASSLATSGSRNEQFF	TRBD2	TRBV7-6	TRBJ2-1	.
TGTGCCAGCAGCGGGCGGGACAGTCAATACAATGAGCAGTTCTTC	CASSGRDSQYNEQFF	.	TRBV5-5	TRBJ2-1	.
TGTGCCAGCAGCCAGGACAATCAGCCCCAGCATTTT	CASSQDNQPQHF	.	TRBV6-6	TRBJ1-5	few
TGTGCCAGCAGCCGGGTACGAGACACCATATATTTT	CASSRVRDTIYF	.	TRBV5-6	TRBJ1-3	.
TGTGCCAGCAGCCCCCGGGACAGGTCCTACGAGCAGTACTTC	CASSPRDRSYEQYF	TRBD1	TRBV7-8	TRBJ2-7	.
TGTGCCAGCAGCTTACTAGCGGGAGGGAACGAGCAGTACTTC	CASSLLAGGNEQYF	TRBD2	TRBV5-6	TRBJ2-7	.
TGTGCCAGCAGCCTACCCGGACAGGGCTTATACTATGGCTACACCTTC	CASSLPGQGLYYGYTF	TRBD1	TRBV7-2	TRBJ1-2	.
TGTGCCAGCAGTCAAAGAGGTAGCAATCAGCCCCAGCATTTT	CASSQRGSNQPQHF	.	TRBV27	TRBJ1-5	.